The T cell receptor beta chain described here comes from a study of T cells in Graves' hyperthyroidism and ophthalmopathy. About the study: Peripheral blood collection took place at initial diagnosis, before any treatment. Broader study findings: Most thyroid clonotypes with frequency above 0.001 were detected in blood.

Patients with uncontrolled infections, other autoimmune diseases, pregnancy or lactation were excluded. Every diagnosis used clinical symptoms, serum thyroxine and TRAb, thyroid ultrasound and orbital computed tomography. V lost 5 bases to trimming and J lost 5 bases, with 12 bases between them. The CDR3 sequence is 13 residues long. Germline-derived CDR1 and CDR2 are SGHAT and FQNNGV. Amplification of TCR beta CDR3 regions used RNA as the template. HTBI primers were employed in a first-round RT-PCR of the TCR CDR3. TCRdb recomputed calls from the multiplex PCR reads with MiXCR, one row per CDR3 protein. The sample includes 500,000 to 650,000 distinct CDR3 sequences, 15% to 20% of them seen just once. The sample holds many counts of this clonotype. Its antigen is unidentified.

V gene TRBV11-2 combines with J gene TRBJ1-2; D is unclear. Material: blood. The sequence was collected from a middle-aged man with Graves' ophthalmopathy. CDR3 bases: TGTGCCAGCAGCCGCAGTTTGCAATATGGCTACACCTTC. Residues: CASSRSLQYGYTF.